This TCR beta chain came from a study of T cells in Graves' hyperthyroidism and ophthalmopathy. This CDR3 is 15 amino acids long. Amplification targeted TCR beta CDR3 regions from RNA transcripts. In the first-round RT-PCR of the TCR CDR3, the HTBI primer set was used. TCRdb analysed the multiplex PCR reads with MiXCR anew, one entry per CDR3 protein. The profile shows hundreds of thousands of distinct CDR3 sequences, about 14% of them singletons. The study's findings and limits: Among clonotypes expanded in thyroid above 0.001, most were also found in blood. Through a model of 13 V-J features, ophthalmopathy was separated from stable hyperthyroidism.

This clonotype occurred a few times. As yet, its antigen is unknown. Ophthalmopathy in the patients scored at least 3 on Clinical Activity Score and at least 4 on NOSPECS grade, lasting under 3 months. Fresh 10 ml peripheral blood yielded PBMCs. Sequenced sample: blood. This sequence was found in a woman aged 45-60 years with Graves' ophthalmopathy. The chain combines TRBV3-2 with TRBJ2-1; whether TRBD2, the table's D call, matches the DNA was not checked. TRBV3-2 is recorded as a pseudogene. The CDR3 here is CASSPTSGNSGEQFF. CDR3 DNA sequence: TGTGCCAGCAGCCCTACTAGCGGGAACTCCGGTGAGCAGTTCTTC.